The source of this T cell receptor beta chain is a study of blood T cell repertoires in COVID-19. Regarding this clone: At one end the junction does not follow the germline gene, possibly because of a read error.

Sequenced by immunoSEQ multiplex PCR; TCRdb stores in-frame clones only, minus some. The sample shows under 250,000 clones, roughly 82% of them seen only once. Germline V lookup: CDR1 SSHAT, CDR2 FNYEAQ (reference sequence). CDR3 size: 19 residues. The specimen sequenced was peripheral blood. This chain connects TRBV7-7 to TRBJ1-5; D is perhaps TRBD1 (5 bases). The receptor comes from a woman of 80 years or more with COVID-19, enrolled during active disease. CDR3 loop: CASTLKSPGGRYSNQPQHF. Here the CDR3 DNA reads TGTGCTAGCACCCTTAAAAGTCCCGGGGGACGGTATAGCAATCAGCCCCAGCATTTT.